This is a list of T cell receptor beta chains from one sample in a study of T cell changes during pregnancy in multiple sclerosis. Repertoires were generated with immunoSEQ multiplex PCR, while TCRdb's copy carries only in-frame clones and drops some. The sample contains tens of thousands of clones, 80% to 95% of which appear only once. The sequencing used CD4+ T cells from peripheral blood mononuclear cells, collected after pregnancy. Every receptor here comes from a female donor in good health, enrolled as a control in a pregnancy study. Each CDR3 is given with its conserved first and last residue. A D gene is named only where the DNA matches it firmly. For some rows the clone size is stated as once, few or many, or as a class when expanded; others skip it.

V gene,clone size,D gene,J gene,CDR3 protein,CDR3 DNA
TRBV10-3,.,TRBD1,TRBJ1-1,CAISGVQGGTEAFF,TGTGCCATCAGTGGGGTCCAGGGGGGCACTGAAGCTTTCTTT
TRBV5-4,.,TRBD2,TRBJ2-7,CAGPLGLAGHYEQYF,TGTGCGGGACCTTTGGGGCTAGCGGGACACTACGAGCAGTACTTC
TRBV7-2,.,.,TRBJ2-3,CASSLQRATDTQYF,TGTGCCAGCAGCTTGCAGCGGGCGACAGATACGCAGTATTTT
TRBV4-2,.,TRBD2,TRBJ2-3,CASSQTGGGADTQYF,TGTGCCAGCAGCCAGACGGGCGGGGGGGCGGATACGCAGTATTTT
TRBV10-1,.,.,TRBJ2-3,CASSRTVGDTQYF,TGCGCCAGCAGTAGGACTGTGGGAGATACGCAGTATTTT
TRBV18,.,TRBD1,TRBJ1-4,CASSRYGQATTNEKLFF,TGTGCCAGCTCTCGTTACGGACAGGCGACAACTAATGAAAAACTGTTTTTT
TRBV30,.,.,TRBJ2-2,CAWSEGLGLHVNTGELFF,TGTGCCTGGAGTGAGGGATTAGGACTTCACGTCAACACCGGGGAGCTGTTTTTT
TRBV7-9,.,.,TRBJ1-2,CASSPLNYGYTF,TGTGCCAGCAGCCCCCTAAACTATGGCTACACCTTC
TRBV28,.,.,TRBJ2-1,CASSPGQYNEQFF,TGTGCCAGCAGTCCTGGACAGTACAATGAGCAGTTCTTC
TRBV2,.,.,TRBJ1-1,CASRPAVSGVKTEAFF,TGTGCCAGCAGACCGGCGGTTAGCGGGGTGAAAACTGAAGCTTTCTTT
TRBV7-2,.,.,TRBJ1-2,CASSTTGSTTRGYTF,TGTGCCAGCAGCACGACCGGGAGCACAACTCGTGGCTACACCTTC
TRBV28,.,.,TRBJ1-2,CASSLGRNYGYTF,TGTGCCAGCAGTTTAGGCAGAAACTATGGCTACACCTTC
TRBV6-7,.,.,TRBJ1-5,CASKDLHQPQHF,TGTGCCAGCAAGGACTTGCATCAGCCCCAGCATTTT
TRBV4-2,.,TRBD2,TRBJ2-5,CASSQEPPSGGGQEAQYF,TGTGCCAGCAGCCAAGAACCCCCTAGCGGGGGAGGTCAAGAGGCCCAGTACTTC
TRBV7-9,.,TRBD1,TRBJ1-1,CASSAHRRQGMNTEAFF,TGTGCCAGCAGCGCCCACAGGAGACAGGGTATGAACACTGAAGCTTTCTTT
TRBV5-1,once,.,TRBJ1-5,CASSLQGGNQPQHF,TGCGCCAGCAGCTTACAGGGTGGCAATCAGCCCCAGCATTTT
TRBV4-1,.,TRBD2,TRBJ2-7,CASSQEGTSGIRGYEQYF,TGCGCCAGCAGCCAAGAAGGGACTAGCGGGATTCGGGGCTACGAGCAGTACTTC
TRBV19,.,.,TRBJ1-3,CATSTGTGNTIYF,TGTGCCACCTCAACAGGAACTGGAAACACCATATATTTT
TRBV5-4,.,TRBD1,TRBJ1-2,CASSLETGLGYTF,TGTGCCAGCAGCTTGGAGACAGGGCTTGGCTACACCTTC
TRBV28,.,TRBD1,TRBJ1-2,CASSLVQGEYGYTF,TGTGCCAGCAGTTTGGTCCAGGGGGAGTATGGCTACACCTTC
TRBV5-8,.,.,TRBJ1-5,CASSLDGEQPQHF,TGTGCCAGCAGCTTGGATGGGGAGCAGCCCCAGCATTTT
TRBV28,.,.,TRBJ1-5,CASSLWGRIRQPQHF,TGTGCCAGCAGTTTGTGGGGGAGGATCCGTCAGCCCCAGCATTTT
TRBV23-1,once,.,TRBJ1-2,CASRPKERTAYYGYTF,TGCGCCAGCAGGCCAAAGGAAAGGACAGCCTACTATGGCTACACCTTC
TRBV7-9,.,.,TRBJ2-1,CASSSSTRDYNEQFF,TGTGCCAGCAGTTCCTCTACCCGGGACTACAATGAGCAGTTCTTC
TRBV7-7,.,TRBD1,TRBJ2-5,CASSTDRGLAETQYF,TGTGCTAGCAGTACTGACAGGGGTTTGGCTGAGACCCAGTACTTC
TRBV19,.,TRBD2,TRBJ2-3,CASRQTGTKTDTQYF,TGTGCCAGTAGGCAAACCGGGACTAAAACGGATACGCAGTATTTT
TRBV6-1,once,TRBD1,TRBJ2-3,CASRRTGVGTDTQYF,TGTGCCAGCAGACGGACAGGGGTGGGCACAGATACGCAGTATTTT
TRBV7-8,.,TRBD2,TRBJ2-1,CASSLGAGLANPEQFF,TGTGCCAGCAGCTTAGGGGCAGGACTAGCGAACCCTGAGCAGTTCTTC
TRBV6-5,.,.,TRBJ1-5,CASSYSAHQPQHF,TGTGCCAGCAGTTACTCAGCCCATCAGCCCCAGCATTTT
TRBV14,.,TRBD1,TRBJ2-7,CASSHPGQGYEQYF,TGTGCCAGCAGCCACCCGGGACAGGGCTACGAGCAGTACTTC
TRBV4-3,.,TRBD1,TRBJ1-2,CASSLGGGDGYTF,TGCGCCAGCAGCCTTGGAGGGGGCGATGGCTACACCTTC
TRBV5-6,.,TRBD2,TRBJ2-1,CASSSVGGRGSYNEQFF,TGTGCCAGCAGCTCGGTTGGCGGGAGGGGCTCCTACAATGAGCAGTTCTTC
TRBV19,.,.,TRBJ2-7,CASSKRPAARGKSYEQYF,TGTGCCAGTAGTAAAAGACCCGCCGCCCGGGGGAAATCCTACGAGCAGTACTTC
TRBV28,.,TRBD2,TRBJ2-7,CASSLGPGVGGGYEQYF,TGTGCCAGCAGTTTAGGGCCCGGGGTGGGGGGGGGCTACGAGCAGTACTTC
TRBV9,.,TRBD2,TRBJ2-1,CASSASSGTSGSPLDEQFF,TGTGCCAGCAGCGCGTCCTCTGGGACTAGCGGATCCCCCTTGGATGAGCAGTTCTTC
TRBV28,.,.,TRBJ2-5,CASSLEVAGATQYF,TGTGCCAGCAGTTTAGAGGTAGCTGGAGCGACCCAGTACTTC
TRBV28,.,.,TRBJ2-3,CASSQTPGGGGDTDTQYF,TGTGCCAGCAGTCAGACGCCAGGGGGCGGGGGGGACACAGATACGCAGTATTTT
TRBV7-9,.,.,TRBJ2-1,CASSFVPLAGYNEQFF,TGTGCCAGCAGCTTCGTCCCTTTGGCGGGCTACAATGAGCAGTTCTTC
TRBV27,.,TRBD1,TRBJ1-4,CASSPGTGTNEKLFF,TGTGCCAGCAGTCCCGGGACAGGAACGAATGAAAAACTGTTTTTT
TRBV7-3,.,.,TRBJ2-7,CASSFRRIRRLEQYF,TGTGCCAGCAGCTTCCGGCGGATCCGCCGCTTAGAGCAGTACTTC
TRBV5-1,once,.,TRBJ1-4,CASSRGLPAVNEKLFF,TGCGCCAGCAGCAGGGGTCTCCCCGCGGTTAATGAAAAACTGTTTTTT
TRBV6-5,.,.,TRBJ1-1,CASTKGWGVNTEAFF,TGTGCCAGCACCAAGGGGTGGGGGGTGAACACTGAAGCTTTCTTT